The 8 T cell receptor beta chains given below trace back to one sample, sequenced in a study of T cells in Graves' hyperthyroidism and ophthalmopathy. Regions amplified from RNA transcripts were the TCR beta CDR3 regions. With the HTBI primer set, the TCR CDR3 went through a first round of RT-PCR. TCRdb processed the multiplex PCR reads anew with MiXCR; each CDR3 protein has one entry. The sample has under 350,000 distinct CDR3 sequences, 15% to 20% seen once; the top ten hold about half. Material: blood. Every receptor here comes from a woman aged 50 to 60 with Graves' hyperthyroidism.

This clonotype was observed many times. V usage is TRBV5-1 and J usage is TRBJ2-1, with no clear D. Germline-derived CDR1 and CDR2 are SGHRS and YFSETQ. V was clipped by 0 bases and J by 6 bases, with 7 bases between them. The CDR3 sequence is 13 residues long. DNA for the CDR3: TGCGCCAGCAGCTTGGAGGGCCCCAATGAGCAGTTCTTC. This gives the protein CASSLEGPNEQFF.

The CDR3 bases are TGTGCCAGCAGTCCACAGGTGGGGGCTGGCACTGAAGCTTTCTTT. This translates into CASSPQVGAGTEAFF. J is TRBJ1-1 and V is TRBV7-2; possible D gene TRBD1, 6 bases. The CDR3 totals 15 residues. The germline V gene encodes CDR1 SGHTA and CDR2 FQGNSA. Trimming shortened V by 6 bases and J by 4 bases, and 18 bases separated the two germline ends.

The J gene is TRBJ2-4, the V gene TRBV11-2, with D uncertain. CDR1 SGHAT and CDR2 FQNNGV come from the germline V gene. This CDR3 region has 14 residues. V gave up 6 bases and J gave up 2 bases, with 11 bases separating them. In DNA, the CDR3 is TGTGCCAGCAGTTTACCCCCTACCAAAAACATTCAGTACTTC. It codes for CASSLPPTKNIQYF.

V is TRBV10-3 and J is TRBJ1-4; D unclear. Trimming removed 6 bases from V and 4 bases from J, with 21 bases in between. Germline V CDR1 and CDR2: ENHRY, SYGVKD. The CDR3 covers 17 residues. CDR3 residues: CAISLPPLTVLNEKLFF. The CDR3 DNA reads TGTGCCATCAGCCTTCCCCCCCTGACGGTACTTAATGAAAAACTGTTTTTT.

This clonotype was seen repeatedly, ten times or more. J is TRBJ2-7 and V is TRBV27; the match to TRBD2 covers 12 bases. The ends lost 5 bases at V and 2 bases at J; junction bases unmatched: 7. Germline lookup yields CDR1 MNHEY and CDR2 SMNVEV (reference sequence). This CDR3 is 16 amino acids long. The CDR3 protein is CASSGRTSGTTYEQYF. The CDR3 DNA follows: TGTGCCAGCAGTGGCCGGACTAGCGGGACCACCTACGAGCAGTACTTC.

The genes are TRBV10-3 and TRBJ1-4; D is undetermined. In germline, CDR1 is ENHRY, CDR2 SYGVKD. V was pared by 6 bases and J by 4 bases, with 15 bases between. The CDR3 sequence is 15 residues long. DNA of the CDR3: TGTGCCATCAGGGGAGAGGTTGGTGGTAATGAAAAACTGTTTTTT. The encoded protein is CAIRGEVGGNEKLFF.

This clonotype was counted ten times or more. This rearrangement joins TRBV7-2 to TRBJ2-1; 9 bases line up with TRBD2. This CDR3 region has 16 residues. The V segment lost 6 bases and the J segment 8 bases; nucleotides outside the gene matches: 14. Germline V lookup: CDR1 SGHTA, CDR2 FQGNSA. The CDR3 bases are TGTGCCAGCAGGGACAGGCGGGAGGGCCTTTGGGATGAGCAGTTCTTC. It specifies CASRDRREGLWDEQFF.

This clonotype was detected many times. The rearrangement uses TRBV6-1 and TRBJ2-7; unclear D gene. The CDR3 sequence is 11 residues long. V dropped 2 bases and J dropped 5 bases, with 4 bases sitting between them. The germline CDR1 and CDR2 sequences are MNHNS and SASEGT. CDR3 coding DNA: TGTGCCAGCAGTGAATACGACGAGCAGTACTTC. Protein: CASSEYDEQYF.